The rows below give T cell receptor beta chains drawn from one sample of a study of cytomegalovirus exposure and HLA in healthy donors. The assay was immunoSEQ multiplex PCR, and TCRdb's table has in-frame clones only and misses some. In the table there are 100,000 to 150,000 clones, under 85% of which are singletons. Sequencing was done on a sample of PBMCs. The receptors were gathered from a male donor in good health and CMV-seropositive. Both conserved end residues are part of each CDR3. The D gene is left open where the match is weak. Not every row has a clone size; where given, it reads once, few, many or a size class.

v_call	clone_size	d_call	j_call	cdr3_aa	cdr3_nt
TRBV18	once	.	TRBJ2-3	CASSPTLGPDTQYF	TGTGCTAGCTCACCAACACTGGGCCCCGATACGCAGTATTTT
TRBV7-2	.	.	TRBJ2-3	CASSTNPDTQYF	TGTGCCAGCAGCACTAACCCAGATACGCAGTATTTT
TRBV29-1	once	TRBD2	TRBJ2-1	CSVERSGAGGRSEQFF	TGCAGCGTTGAGAGGTCAGGAGCGGGAGGAAGGAGTGAGCAGTTCTTC
TRBV12-5	.	.	TRBJ2-5	CASGLSSEETQYF	TGTGCTAGTGGTTTGTCGTCAGAAGAGACCCAGTACTTC
TRBV27	.	.	TRBJ1-5	CASSLTTGANQPQHF	TGTGCCAGCAGTCTTACGACAGGAGCCAATCAGCCCCAGCATTTT
TRBV2	.	TRBD2	TRBJ2-7	CASSRPGLAGDYEQYF	TGTGCCAGCAGCCGACCGGGACTAGCGGGAGACTACGAGCAGTACTTC
TRBV6-1	.	.	TRBJ1-5	CASSAKTGGGQPQHF	TGTGCCAGCAGTGCAAAGACAGGAGGCGGTCAGCCCCAGCATTTT
TRBV5-4	.	TRBD1	TRBJ2-1	CASSLWDRGPNEQFF	TGTGCCAGCAGCTTGTGGGACAGGGGACCCAATGAGCAGTTCTTC
TRBV9	.	.	TRBJ2-2	CASSTQTGNTGELFF	TGTGCCAGCAGCACCCAGACAGGGAACACCGGGGAGCTGTTTTTT
TRBV7-8	.	TRBD1	TRBJ2-7	CASTAGGQGIYEQYF	TGTGCCAGCACCGCTGGGGGACAGGGTATTTACGAGCAGTACTTC